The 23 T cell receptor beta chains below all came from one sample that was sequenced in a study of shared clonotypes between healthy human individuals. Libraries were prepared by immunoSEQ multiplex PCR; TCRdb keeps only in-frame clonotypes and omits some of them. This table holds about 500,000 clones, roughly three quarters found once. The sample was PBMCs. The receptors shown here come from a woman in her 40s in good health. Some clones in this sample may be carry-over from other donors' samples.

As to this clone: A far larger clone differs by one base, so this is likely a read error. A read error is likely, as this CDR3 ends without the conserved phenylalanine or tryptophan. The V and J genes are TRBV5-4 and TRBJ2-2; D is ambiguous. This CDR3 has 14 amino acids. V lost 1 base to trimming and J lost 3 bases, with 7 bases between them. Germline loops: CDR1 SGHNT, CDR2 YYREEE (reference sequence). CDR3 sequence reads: CASSLKGHTGELFY. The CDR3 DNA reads TGTGCCAGCAGCTTGAAAGGGCACACCGGGGAGCTGTTTTAT.

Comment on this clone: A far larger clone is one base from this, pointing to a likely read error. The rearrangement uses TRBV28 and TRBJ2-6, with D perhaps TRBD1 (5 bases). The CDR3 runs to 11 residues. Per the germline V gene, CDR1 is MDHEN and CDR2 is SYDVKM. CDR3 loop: CASNGANALTF. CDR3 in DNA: TGTGCCAGCAATGGGGCCAACGCCCTGACTTTC.

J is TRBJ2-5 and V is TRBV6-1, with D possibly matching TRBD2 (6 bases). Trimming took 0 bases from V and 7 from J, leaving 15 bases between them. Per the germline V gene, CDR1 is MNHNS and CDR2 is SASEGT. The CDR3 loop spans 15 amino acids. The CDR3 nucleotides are TGTGCCAGCAGTGAAGCGCCGGCGGTGGGGGGGACCCAGTACTTC. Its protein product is CASSEAPAVGGTQYF.

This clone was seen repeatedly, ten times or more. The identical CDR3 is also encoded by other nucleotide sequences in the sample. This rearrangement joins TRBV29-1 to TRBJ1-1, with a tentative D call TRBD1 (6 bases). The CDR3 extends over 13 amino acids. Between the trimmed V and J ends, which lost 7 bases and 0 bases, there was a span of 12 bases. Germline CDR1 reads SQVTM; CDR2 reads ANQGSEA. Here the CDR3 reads CSGATGMNTEAFF. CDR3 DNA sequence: TGCAGCGGCGCTACAGGGATGAACACTGAAGCTTTCTTT.

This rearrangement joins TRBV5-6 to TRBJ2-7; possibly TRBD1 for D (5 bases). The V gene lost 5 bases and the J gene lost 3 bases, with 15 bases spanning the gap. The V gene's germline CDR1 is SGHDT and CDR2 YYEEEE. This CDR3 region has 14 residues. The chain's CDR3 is CASRAIQGLYEQYF. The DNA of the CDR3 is TGTGCCAGCAGGGCAATCCAGGGTCTCTACGAGCAGTACTTC.

Here the CDR3 reads CASSQAGVGGTQYF. CDR3 bases: TGTGCCAGCAGCCAAGCCGGGGTCGGAGGGACCCAGTACTTC. V usage is TRBV14 and J usage is TRBJ2-5; a possible D gene is TRBD2 (5 bases). Trimming cost V 1 base and J 7 bases, with 13 bases left between them. This CDR3 has 14 amino acids. Per the germline V gene, CDR1 is SGHDN and CDR2 is FVKESK.

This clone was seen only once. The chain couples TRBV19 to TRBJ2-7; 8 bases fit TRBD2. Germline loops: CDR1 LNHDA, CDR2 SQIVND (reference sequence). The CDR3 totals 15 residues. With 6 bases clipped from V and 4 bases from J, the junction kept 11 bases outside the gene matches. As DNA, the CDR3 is TGTGCCAGTAGCGCGCCGGGACTAGGTCGGTACGAGCAGTACTTC. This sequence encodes CASSAPGLGRYEQYF.

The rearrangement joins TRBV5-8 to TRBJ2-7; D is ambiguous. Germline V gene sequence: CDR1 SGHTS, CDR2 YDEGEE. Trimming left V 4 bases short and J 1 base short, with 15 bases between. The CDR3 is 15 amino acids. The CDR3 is CASSHRRAGSYEQYF. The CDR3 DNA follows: TGTGCCAGCAGCCACCGTCGGGCAGGATCCTACGAGCAGTACTTC.

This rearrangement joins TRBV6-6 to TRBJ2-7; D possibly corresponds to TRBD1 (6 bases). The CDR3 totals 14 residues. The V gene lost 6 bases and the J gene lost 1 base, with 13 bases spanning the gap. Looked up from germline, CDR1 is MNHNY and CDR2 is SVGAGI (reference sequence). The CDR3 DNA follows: TGTGCCAGCAGGTATTATGGACAGTCCTACGAGCAGTACTTC. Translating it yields CASRYYGQSYEQYF.

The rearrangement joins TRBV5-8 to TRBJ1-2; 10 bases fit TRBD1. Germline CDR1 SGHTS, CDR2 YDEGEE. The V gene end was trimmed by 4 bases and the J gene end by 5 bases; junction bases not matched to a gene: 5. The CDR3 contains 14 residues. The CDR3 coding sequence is TGTGCCAGCAGCCGGGTGGACAGGGGGTATGGCTACACCTTC. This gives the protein CASSRVDRGYGYTF.

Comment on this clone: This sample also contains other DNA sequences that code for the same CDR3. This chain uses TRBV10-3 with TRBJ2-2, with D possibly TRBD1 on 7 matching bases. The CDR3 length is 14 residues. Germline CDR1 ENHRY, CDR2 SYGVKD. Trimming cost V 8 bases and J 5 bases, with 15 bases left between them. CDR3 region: CAIGGTAETGELFF. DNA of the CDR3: TGTGCCATCGGGGGGACAGCCGAGACCGGGGAGCTGTTTTTT.

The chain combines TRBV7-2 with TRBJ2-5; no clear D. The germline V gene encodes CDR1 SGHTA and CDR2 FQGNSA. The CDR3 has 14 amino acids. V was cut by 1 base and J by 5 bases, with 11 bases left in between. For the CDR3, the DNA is TGTGCCAGCAGCTTAGTAAGCAGGCGGGAGACCCAGTACTTC. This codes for CASSLVSRRETQYF.

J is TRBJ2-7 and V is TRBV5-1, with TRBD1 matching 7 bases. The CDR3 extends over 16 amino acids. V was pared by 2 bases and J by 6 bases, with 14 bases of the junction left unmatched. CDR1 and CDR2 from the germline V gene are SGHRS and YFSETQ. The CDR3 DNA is TGCGCCAGCAGCTTCCTAACCGGGGACAGTCTTTCCGAGCAGTACTTC. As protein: CASSFLTGDSLSEQYF.

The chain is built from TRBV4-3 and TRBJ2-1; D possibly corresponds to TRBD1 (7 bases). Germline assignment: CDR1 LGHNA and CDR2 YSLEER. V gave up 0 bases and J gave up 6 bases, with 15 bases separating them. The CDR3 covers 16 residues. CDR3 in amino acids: CASSQEQGEVLNEQFF. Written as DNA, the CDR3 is TGCGCCAGCAGCCAAGAGCAGGGGGAGGTTCTCAATGAGCAGTTCTTC.

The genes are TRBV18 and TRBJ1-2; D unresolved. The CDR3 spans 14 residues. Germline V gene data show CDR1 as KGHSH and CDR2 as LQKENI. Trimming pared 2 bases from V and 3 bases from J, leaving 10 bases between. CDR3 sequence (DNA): TGTGCCAGCTCACCAAGGAACCCCGACTATGGCTACACCTTC. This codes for CASSPRNPDYGYTF.

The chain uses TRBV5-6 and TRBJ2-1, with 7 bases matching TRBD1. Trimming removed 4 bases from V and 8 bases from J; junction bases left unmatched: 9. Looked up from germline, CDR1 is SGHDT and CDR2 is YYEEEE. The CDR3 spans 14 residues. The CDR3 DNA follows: TGTGCCAGCAGCCCCAATGACAGGGACCATGAGCAGTTCTTC. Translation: CASSPNDRDHEQFF.

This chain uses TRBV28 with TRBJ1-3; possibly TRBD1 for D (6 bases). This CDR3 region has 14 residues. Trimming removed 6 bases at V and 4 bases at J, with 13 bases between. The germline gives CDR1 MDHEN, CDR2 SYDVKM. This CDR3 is CASRAPGQGNTIYF. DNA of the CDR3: TGTGCCAGCAGGGCGCCGGGACAAGGAAACACCATATATTTT.

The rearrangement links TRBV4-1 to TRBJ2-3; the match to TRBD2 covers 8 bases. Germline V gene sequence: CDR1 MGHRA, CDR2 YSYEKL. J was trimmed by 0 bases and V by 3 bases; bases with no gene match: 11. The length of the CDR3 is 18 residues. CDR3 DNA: TGCGCCAGCAGCCAGCTAATAGCGGGAATCACTAGCACAGATACGCAGTATTTT. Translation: CASSQLIAGITSTDTQYF.

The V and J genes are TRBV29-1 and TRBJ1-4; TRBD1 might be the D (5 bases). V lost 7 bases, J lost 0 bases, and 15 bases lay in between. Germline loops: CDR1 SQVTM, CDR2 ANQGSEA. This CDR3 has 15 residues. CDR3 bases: TGCAGCGCCCGGGACGGGCGGACAACTAATGAAAAACTGTTTTTT. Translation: CSARDGRTTNEKLFF.

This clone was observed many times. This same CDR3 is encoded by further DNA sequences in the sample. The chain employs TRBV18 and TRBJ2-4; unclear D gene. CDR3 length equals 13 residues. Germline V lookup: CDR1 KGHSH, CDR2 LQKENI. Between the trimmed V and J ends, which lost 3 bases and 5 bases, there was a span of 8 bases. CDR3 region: CASSPGQENIQYF. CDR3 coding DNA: TGTGCCAGCTCACCCGGGCAGGAAAACATTCAGTACTTC.

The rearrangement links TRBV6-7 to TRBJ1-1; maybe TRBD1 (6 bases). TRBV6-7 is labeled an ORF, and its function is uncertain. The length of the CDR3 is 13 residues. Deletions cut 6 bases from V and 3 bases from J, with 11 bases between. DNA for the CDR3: TGTGCCAGCAGCCCCCGGACAGACACTGAAGCTTTCTTT. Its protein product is CASSPRTDTEAFF.

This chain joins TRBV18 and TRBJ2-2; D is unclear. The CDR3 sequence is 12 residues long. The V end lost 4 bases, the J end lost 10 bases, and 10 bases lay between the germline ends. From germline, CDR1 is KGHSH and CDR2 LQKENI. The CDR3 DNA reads TGTGCCAGCTCACTGCCCGCGGTGGAGCTGTTTTTT. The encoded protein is CASSLPAVELFF.

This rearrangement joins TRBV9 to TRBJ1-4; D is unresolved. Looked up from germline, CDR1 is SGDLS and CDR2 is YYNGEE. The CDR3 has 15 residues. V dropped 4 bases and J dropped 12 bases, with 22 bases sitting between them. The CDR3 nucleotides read TGTGCCAGCAGCCCAGAGGGTACGGGGTTCGAACAACTGTTTTTT. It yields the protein CASSPEGTGFEQLFF.